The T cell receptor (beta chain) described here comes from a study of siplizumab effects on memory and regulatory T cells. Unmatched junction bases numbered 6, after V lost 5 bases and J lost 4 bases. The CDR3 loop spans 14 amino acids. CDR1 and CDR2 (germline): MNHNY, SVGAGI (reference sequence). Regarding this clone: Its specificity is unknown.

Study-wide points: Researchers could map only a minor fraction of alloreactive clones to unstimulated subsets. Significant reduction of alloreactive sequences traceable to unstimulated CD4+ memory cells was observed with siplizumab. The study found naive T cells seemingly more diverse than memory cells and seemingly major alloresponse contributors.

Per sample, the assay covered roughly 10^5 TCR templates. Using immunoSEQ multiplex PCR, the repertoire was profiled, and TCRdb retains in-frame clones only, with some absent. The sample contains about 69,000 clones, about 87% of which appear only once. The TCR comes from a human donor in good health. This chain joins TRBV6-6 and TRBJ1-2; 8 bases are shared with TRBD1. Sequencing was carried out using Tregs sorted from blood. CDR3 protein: CASSQGAQVYGYTF. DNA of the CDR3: TGTGCCAGCAGTCAGGGGGCGCAGGTCTATGGCTACACCTTC.